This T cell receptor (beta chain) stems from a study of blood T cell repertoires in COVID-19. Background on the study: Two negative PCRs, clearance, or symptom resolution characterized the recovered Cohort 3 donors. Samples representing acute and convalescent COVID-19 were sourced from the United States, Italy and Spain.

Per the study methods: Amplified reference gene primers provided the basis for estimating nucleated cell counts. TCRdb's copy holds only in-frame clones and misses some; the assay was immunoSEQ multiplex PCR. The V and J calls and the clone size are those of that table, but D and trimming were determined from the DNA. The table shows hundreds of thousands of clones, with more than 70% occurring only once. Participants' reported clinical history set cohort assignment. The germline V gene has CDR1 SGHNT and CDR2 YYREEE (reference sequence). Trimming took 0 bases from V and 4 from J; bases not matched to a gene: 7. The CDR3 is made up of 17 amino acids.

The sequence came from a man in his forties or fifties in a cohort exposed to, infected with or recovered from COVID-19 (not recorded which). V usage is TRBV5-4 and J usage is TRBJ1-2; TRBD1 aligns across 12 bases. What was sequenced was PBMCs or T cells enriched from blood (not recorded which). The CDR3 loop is CASSLGDRGRGSYGYTF. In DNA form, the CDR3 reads TGTGCCAGCAGCTTGGGGGACAGGGGGCGAGGTAGCTATGGCTACACCTTC.